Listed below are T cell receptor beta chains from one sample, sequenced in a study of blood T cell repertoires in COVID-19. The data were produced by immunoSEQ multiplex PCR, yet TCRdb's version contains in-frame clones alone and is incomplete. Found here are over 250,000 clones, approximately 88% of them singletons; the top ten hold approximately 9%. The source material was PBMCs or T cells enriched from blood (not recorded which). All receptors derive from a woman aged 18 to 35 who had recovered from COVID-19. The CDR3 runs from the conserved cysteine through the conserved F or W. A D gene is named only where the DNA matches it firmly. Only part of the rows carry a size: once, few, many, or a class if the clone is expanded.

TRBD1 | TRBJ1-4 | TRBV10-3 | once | TGTGCCATCAGTGAGTCGAAGGGACAGGGAGGTGAAAAACTGTTTTTT | CAISESKGQGGEKLFF
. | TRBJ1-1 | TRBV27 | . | TGTGCCAGCAGTTATTTCTCCGCGTCCACTGAAGCTTTCTTT | CASSYFSASTEAFF
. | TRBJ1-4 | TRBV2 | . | TGTGCCAGCAGTGAAGCTGCCAGGGCTGAAAAACTGTTTTTT | CASSEAARAEKLFF
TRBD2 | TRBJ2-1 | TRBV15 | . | TGTGCCACCAGCAGAGATATTCTAGCGGGAAGGAACAATGAGCAGTTCTTC | CATSRDILAGRNNEQFF
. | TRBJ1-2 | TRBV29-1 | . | TGCAGCGTTGACGACTATGGCTACACCTTC | CSVDDYGYTF
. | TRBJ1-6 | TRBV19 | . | TGTGCCAGTAGTATCCGCGGGATGTCTAATTCACCCCTCCACTTT | CASSIRGMSNSPLHF
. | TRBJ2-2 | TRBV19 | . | TGTGCCACCCAAGCGTCGGGGAGGAACACCGGGGAGCTGTTTTTT | CATQASGRNTGELFF
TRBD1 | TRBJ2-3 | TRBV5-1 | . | TGCGCCAGCAGCCCAGACAGGGGAGCCACAGATACGCAGTATTTT | CASSPDRGATDTQYF
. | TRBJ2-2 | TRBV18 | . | TGTGCCAGCTCACCTAGCGCAACCGGGGAGCTGTTTTTT | CASSPSATGELFF
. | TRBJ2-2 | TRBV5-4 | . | TGTGCCAGCAGCCATTTTGGAGGGCCGGCCGGGGAGCTGTTTTTT | CASSHFGGPAGELFF
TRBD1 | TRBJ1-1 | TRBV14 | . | TGTGCCAGCAGCCACCCAGGGACAGTGAACACTGAAGCTTTCTTT | CASSHPGTVNTEAFF
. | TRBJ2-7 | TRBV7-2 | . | TGTGCCAGCAGCTTACAAAGCGTAGATGCCTACGAGCAGTACTTC | CASSLQSVDAYEQYF
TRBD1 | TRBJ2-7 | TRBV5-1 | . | TGCGCCAGCAGCCAAGGGGACAGTACCTACGAGCAGTACTTC | CASSQGDSTYEQYF
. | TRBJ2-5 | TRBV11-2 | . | TGTGCCAGCAGCTTCTTCTATCGGAGGAGAGAGACCCAGTACTTC | CASSFFYRRRETQYF
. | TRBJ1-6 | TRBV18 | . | TGTGCCAGCTCACAACATCCAGGTTTGAATTCACCCCTCCACTTT | CASSQHPGLNSPLHF
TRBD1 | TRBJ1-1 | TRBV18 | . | TGTGCCAGCTCGGGACAGGGGTCGAACACTGAAGCTTTCTTT | CASSGQGSNTEAFF
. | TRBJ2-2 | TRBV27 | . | TGTGCCGTCACCGCGTCGTCTAACACCGGGGAGCTGTTTTTT | CAVTASSNTGELFF
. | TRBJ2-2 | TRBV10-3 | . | TGTGCCATCAGGACGGGACTTGCGAACACCGGGGAGCTGTTTTTT | CAIRTGLANTGELFF
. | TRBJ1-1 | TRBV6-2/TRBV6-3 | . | TGTGCCAGCAGTACGGGACTACCTAACACTGAAGCTTTCTTT | CASSTGLPNTEAFF
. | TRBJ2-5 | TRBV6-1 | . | TGTGCCAGCAGTGAAATGGCACAAGAGACCCAGTACTTC | CASSEMAQETQYF
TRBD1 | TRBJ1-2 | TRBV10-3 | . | TGTGCCATCAGTGAGTCCGAGACAGGGTATGGCTACACCTTC | CAISESETGYGYTF
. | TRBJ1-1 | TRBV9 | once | TGTGCCAGCGGTGGGGGGATGGTGAACACTGAAGCTTTCTTT | CASGGGMVNTEAFF
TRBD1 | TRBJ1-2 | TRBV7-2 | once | TGTGCCAGCAGCTTACGCGGGACAGGAGACTATGGCTACACCTTC | CASSLRGTGDYGYTF